This TCR beta chain emerged from a study of blood T cell repertoires in COVID-19. Looking at the study overall: From the United States, Italy and Spain came samples of acute and convalescent COVID-19. T cells, B-cell-depleted T cells, or PBMCs provided the cDNA or gDNA that served as material.

CDR3 length equals 14 residues. Germline loops: CDR1 WNHNN, CDR2 SYGVQD (reference sequence). Trimming at V came to 5 bases and at J to 6 bases, leaving 8 bases not matched to a gene. Some clones are missing from TCRdb's copy, which holds only in-frame ones; the method was immunoSEQ multiplex PCR. Of more than 400,000 clones listed, 75% to 90% are singletons. This clone was seen once. The chain carries TRBV10-1 and TRBJ2-7; 9 bases fit TRBD1. This TCR derives from a human donor in a cohort sampled during active COVID-19. Sequenced: peripheral blood. The CDR3 nucleotides are TGCGCCAGCAGTCGCCGGACAGGGGTCGGCGAGCAGTACTTC. Encoded protein: CASSRRTGVGEQYF.